What follows are 10 T cell receptor beta chains derived from one specimen sequenced in a study of blood T cell repertoires in COVID-19. Sequenced by immunoSEQ multiplex PCR; TCRdb stores in-frame clones only, minus some. There are 350,000 or so clones in the sample; 85% to 90% occur only once, and just over 1% lies in the top ten. Source material: PBMCs or T cells enriched from blood (not recorded which). Receptors were obtained from a woman in her twenties or thirties who had been exposed to COVID-19.

This chain connects TRBV9 to TRBJ2-3; TRBD2 agrees at 10 bases. The J segment lost 3 bases and the V segment lost 1 base, leaving 5 bases of the junction unmatched. The length of the CDR3 is 16 residues. The germline V gene has CDR1 SGDLS and CDR2 YYNGEE. Here the CDR3 DNA reads TGTGCCAGCAGCGTAAGGCTAGCGGGAGAGACAGATACGCAGTATTTT. It translates to CASSVRLAGETDTQYF.

Details on this clone: This sample also contains other DNA sequences that code for the same CDR3. This chain links TRBV6-1 with TRBJ2-7; no definite D call. CDR1 is MNHNS, CDR2 SASEGT, per germline. V was shortened by 1 base and J by 1 base, with 8 bases between the two germline ends. The CDR3 has 14 amino acids. The CDR3 sequence: CASSEGGLSYEQYF. The CDR3 bases are TGTGCCAGCAGTGAAGGCGGCCTATCCTACGAGCAGTACTTC.

The gene calls are TRBV7-9 and TRBJ1-2, with D unclear. This CDR3 has 11 amino acids. Trimming stripped 5 bases from V and 8 bases from J, with 9 bases between. Germline V CDR1 and CDR2: SEHNR, FQNEAQ (reference sequence). The CDR3 region is CASSDPRGYTF. The CDR3, as DNA: TGTGCCAGCAGCGACCCCAGGGGCTACACCTTC.

The V and J genes are TRBV15 and TRBJ1-2, with a weak D call TRBD1 (5 bases). CDR3 length: 16 amino acids. Germline CDR1 reads LNHNV; CDR2 reads YYDKDF (reference sequence). The V and J ends lost 0 bases and 5 bases respectively, with 16 bases between them. DNA for the CDR3: TGTGCCACCAGCAGAGATTCGAGGCAGGGAGGTTATGGCTACACCTTC. It is translated as CATSRDSRQGGYGYTF.

The chain carries TRBV15 and TRBJ2-3; 9 bases align to TRBD2. The CDR3 contains 17 residues. CDR1 is LNHNV, CDR2 YYDKDF, per germline (reference sequence). The V segment lost 0 bases and the J segment 5 bases; nucleotides outside the gene matches: 9. CDR3 nucleotide sequence: TGTGCCACCAGCAGAGATCGTCAGCGGGGGGCGGTAGATACGCAGTATTTT. As protein: CATSRDRQRGAVDTQYF.

This clone was observed a few times. The V and J genes are TRBV2 and TRBJ1-3; a possible D gene is TRBD1 (5 bases). The CDR3 runs to 15 residues. Germline CDR1 is SNHLY and CDR2 is FYNNEI. The ends were cut back, 6 bases at V and 0 bases at J, with 12 bases in the middle. This CDR3 reads CASSGGVHSGNTIYF. The DNA for the CDR3 is TGTGCCAGCAGCGGAGGGGTGCACTCTGGAAACACCATATATTTT.

The J gene is TRBJ1-4, the V gene TRBV18; 9 nucleotides align to TRBD1. J lost 8 bases, V lost 3 bases, and 7 bases had no gene match. The CDR3 has 15 residues. Germline V gives CDR1 KGHSH, CDR2 LQKENI. The CDR3 DNA follows: TGTGCCAGCTCACCGCGACAGGGGGTAGGAGAAAAACTGTTTTTT. This translates into CASSPRQGVGEKLFF.

The gene calls are TRBV28 and TRBJ2-3; the match to TRBD1 covers 9 bases. Germline V gives CDR1 MDHEN, CDR2 SYDVKM. CDR3 size: 15 residues. The J segment lost 6 bases and the V segment lost 5 bases, leaving 9 bases of the junction unmatched. The CDR3 DNA reads as TGTGCCAGCAGTGGGACAGGGAGGCTGGTGGATACGCAGTATTTT. Residues: CASSGTGRLVDTQYF.

The genes are TRBV7-2 and TRBJ1-5, with D maybe TRBD1 (5 bases). Germline CDR1 reads SGHTA; CDR2 reads FQGNSA. This CDR3 contains 13 residues. Trimming cost V 1 base and J 7 bases, with 8 bases left between them. Here the CDR3 DNA reads TGTGCCAGCAGCTTAGACCGGGGGCAGCCCCAGCATTTT. This translates into CASSLDRGQPQHF.

To note about this clone: Other DNA sequences in this sample translate to the same CDR3. For the CDR3, the DNA is TGTGCCATCAGTCCGGGACAGGGAAACTATGGCTACACCTTC. It translates to CAISPGQGNYGYTF. V usage is TRBV10-3 and J usage is TRBJ1-2; 9 bases map to TRBD1. Trimming cost V 5 bases and J 2 bases; bases outside gene matches: 3. From germline, CDR1 is ENHRY and CDR2 SYGVKD. The CDR3 runs 14 residues.